This TCR beta chain was observed in a study of T-cell reconstitution after alpha-beta-depleted transplantation in children. Germline values: CDR1 SNHLY, CDR2 FYNNEI. The CDR3 loop spans 13 amino acids. Trimming removed 5 bases from V and 7 bases from J, with 15 bases in between. TCRbeta library construction was performed incorporating unique molecular identifiers. TCRdb reprocessed the PCR reads via MiXCR and lists one record per CDR3 protein. The sample carries about 500,000 distinct CDR3 sequences, over 25% recorded once. Sample: PBMCs from the stem cell graft donor, taken from the stem cell graft. This TCR derives from a human donor who donated a stem cell graft to a child with aplastic anemia. V and J are TRBV2 and TRBJ2-7; tentative D call: TRBD2 (5 bases). This CDR3 reads CASSLEGWMEQYV. Here the CDR3 DNA reads TGTGCCAGCAGTCTCGAGGGCTGGATGGAGCAGTACGTC.